Listed here are 4 T cell receptor beta chains from one sample, sequenced in a study of regulatory T cells in long-lasting Graves disease. Time point denoted: newly diagnosed GD, antithyroid drugs for less than 3 months. TCR sequences were obtained from RNA taken from PBMCs. Assembly of TCR beta libraries relied on iRepertoire HTBI primers together with Arm-PCR of CDR3 regions. TCRdb ran MiXCR on the multiplex PCR reads and lists one entry per CDR3 protein. Among fewer than 550,000 distinct CDR3 sequences listed, 16% were seen once. These data were likewise used in another study, on T cells in Graves' hyperthyroidism and ophthalmopathy.

The sequenced sample was peripheral blood mononuclear cells (PBMCs), obtained at new diagnosis, from a patient treated with antithyroid drugs. These TCRs come from a woman between 40 and 65 years old with Graves disease.

There are many counts of this clonotype. The gene calls are TRBV12-5 and TRBJ2-1, with D perhaps being TRBD1 or TRBD2 (5 bases each). The CDR3 runs 15 residues. CDR1 is LGHNT and CDR2 is FRNRAP in the germline V gene. Trimming removed 3 bases from V and 4 bases from J, with 13 bases in between. The CDR3 loop is CASGFPGTGYNEQFF. The DNA for the CDR3 is TGTGCTAGTGGTTTCCCCGGGACGGGATACAATGAGCAGTTCTTC.

This chain connects TRBV6-2 or TRBV6-3 to TRBJ1-2; D remains unclear. The CDR3 runs 14 residues. The germline V gene encodes CDR1 MNHEY and CDR2 SVGEGT. Trimming cost V 2 bases and J 7 bases, with 14 bases left between them. The CDR3 here is CASSYGHSAGGYTF. The CDR3 nucleotides read TGTGCCAGCAGTTACGGGCATTCAGCTGGTGGCTACACCTTC.

In this sample, this clonotype turned up many times. The V and J genes are TRBV2 and TRBJ1-4; tentatively, D is TRBD1 (6 bases). This CDR3 contains 14 residues. Germline CDR1 and CDR2: SNHLY and FYNNEI. Trimming removed 2 bases at V and 8 bases at J, with 12 bases between. CDR3 protein: CASSEWGLGEKLFF. The DNA of the CDR3 is TGTGCCAGCAGTGAATGGGGGCTTGGGGAAAAACTGTTTTTT.

This clonotype was picked up many times. The chain carries TRBV29-1 and TRBJ1-1, with no clear D. The CDR3 loop spans 13 amino acids. V lost 4 bases and J 1 base, leaving 10 bases between the germline ends. The germline V gene has CDR1 SQVTM and CDR2 ANQGSEA. This CDR3 is CSVVGQANTEAFF. As DNA, the CDR3 is TGCAGCGTTGTAGGTCAGGCGAACACTGAAGCTTTCTTT.